The following is a TCR beta chain sequence with its context. Its specificity is unknown. The study ran its PCR with 60 Vbeta and 13 Jbeta primers. Clones were read by immunoSEQ multiplex PCR, and TCRdb kept only the in-frame ones, dropping some. The sample lists 150,000 to 200,000 clones, more than 70% occurring once. This sample was included in a study of cytomegalovirus exposure and HLA in healthy donors. Study-wide findings and caveats: Donors were assumed by presence/absence analyses to have roughly uniform sequencing depth.

Germline lookup yields CDR1 SGDLS and CDR2 YYNGEE. V lost 0 bases to trimming and J lost 0 bases, with 9 bases between them. The CDR3 length is 16 residues. Source material: PBMCs. This sequence originates from a woman between 40 and 50 years old in good health and CMV-seropositive. The V gene is TRBV9, the J gene TRBJ2-2, with D uncertain. This CDR3 is CASSVEGGSNTGELFF. CDR3 nucleotides: TGTGCCAGCAGCGTAGAAGGCGGTTCGAACACCGGGGAGCTGTTTTTT.